This TCR beta chain was profiled in a study of blood T cell repertoires in COVID-19 (TCRdb year 2020). Describing the broader study: Samples from collaborators originated in the United States, Italy and Spain and spanned both the acute and convalescent phases of COVID-19. The prospective study material was composed of cDNA or gDNA derived from T cells, B-cell-depleted T cells, or PBMCs. Subjects who had been exposed to COVID-19, were actively infected with it, or had recovered from it provided the deeply sampled blood TCRbeta repertoires that made up the dataset. The repertoires were released in a freely available public database meant as a resource for research on the immune response to SARS-CoV-2. The samples were drawn from the first 160 participants of the ongoing ImmuneRACE study and from over a thousand subjects provided by 6 global collaborators. Sample metadata almost always included a de-identified subject ID, COVID-19 status, age in years and sex. Where available, HLA class I and class II types were taken from metadata supplied by the sample provider and were not determined by assay-based typing.

The immunoSEQ Assay, a bias-controlled multiplex PCR, was used to amplify TCRbeta CDR3 regions from genomic DNA. The authors' analysis ran thus. The number of nucleated cells in each sample was estimated by amplification of reference gene primers within the assay. To quantify the absolute abundance of each unique TCRbeta CDR3 rearrangement, sequence reads were collapsed and filtered. Productive Simpson clonality was computed per sample as the square root of Simpson's diversity index over productive rearrangements. Sourced from immuneACCESS, this table was stored by TCRdb with only in-frame sequences that have V and J called. A share of the clones is absent; for the studies checked, an unresolved V gene accounts for under half, and the remainder has no known explanation. Clone size and V and J calls were adopted from that table, with D and trimming inferred from the DNA. This sample gives about 200,000 clones in total; approximately 91% of them show up just once. The ten largest clonotypes hold roughly a sixth of the sample.

A word on this clone: It lacks a known antigen. It has no much larger one-base neighbor in the sample; base qualities were not kept.

Study-wide findings and limitations: The quantity of clinical and demographic metadata differed by source and by participant and was supplied without curation.

The CDR3 runs 16 amino acids, cysteine and phenylalanine included. Only CDR3 DNA is held: 48 bases, read in frame from base 1. For CDR1 and CDR2, the germline V gene lists SGHTS and YDEGEE. V is trimmed back by 2 bases and J by 9 bases, and the junction contains 12 bases that no gene match accounts for. At one collaborating source in Seattle, patients were enrolled during active infection and were followed longitudinally through the course of disease. Each collaborating institution followed its own protocols to collect whole blood in K2EDTA tubes. For TCRbeta analysis, collaborators shipped samples as frozen whole blood, isolated PBMCs, or DNA extracted from either of those sample types.

This receptor chain uses TRBV5-8 and TRBJ2-5, and 11 junctional nucleotides match TRBD1. Sequencing used peripheral blood. The TCR sequence derives from a man aged 50-60 years with COVID-19, enrolled during active disease. CDR3 reads: CASSFLGTGGSPAQYF. The DNA is as follows: TGTGCCAGCAGCTTTCTCGGGACAGGGGGTAGCCCAGCCCAGTACTTC.